This T cell receptor (beta chain) was found in a study of blood T cell repertoires in COVID-19. Background on the study: PBMCs, B-cell-depleted T cells, or T cells provided the cDNA or gDNA that made up the material.

Germline values: CDR1 DFQATT, CDR2 SNEGSKA (reference sequence). The CDR3 extends over 16 amino acids. V gave up 3 bases and J gave up 4 bases; unmatched junction bases: 8. Authors' processing steps: Reference gene primer amplification in the assay estimated nucleated cell counts. Assay used: immunoSEQ multiplex PCR; TCRdb lists only in-frame clones, some missing. D and trimming come from the DNA, and the V and J calls and clone size come from that table. The repertoire has about 200,000 clones, over 80% of them found once; the top ten carry approximately 5%. The chain links TRBV20-1 to TRBJ2-3; 12 nucleotides agree with TRBD2. This receptor was obtained from a human donor in a cohort sampled during active COVID-19. Sample: peripheral blood. CDR3 sequence (DNA): TGCAGTGCTAGTCCCCCCGGACTAGCGGGGCCAGATACGCAGTATTTT. Its translation is CSASPPGLAGPDTQYF.